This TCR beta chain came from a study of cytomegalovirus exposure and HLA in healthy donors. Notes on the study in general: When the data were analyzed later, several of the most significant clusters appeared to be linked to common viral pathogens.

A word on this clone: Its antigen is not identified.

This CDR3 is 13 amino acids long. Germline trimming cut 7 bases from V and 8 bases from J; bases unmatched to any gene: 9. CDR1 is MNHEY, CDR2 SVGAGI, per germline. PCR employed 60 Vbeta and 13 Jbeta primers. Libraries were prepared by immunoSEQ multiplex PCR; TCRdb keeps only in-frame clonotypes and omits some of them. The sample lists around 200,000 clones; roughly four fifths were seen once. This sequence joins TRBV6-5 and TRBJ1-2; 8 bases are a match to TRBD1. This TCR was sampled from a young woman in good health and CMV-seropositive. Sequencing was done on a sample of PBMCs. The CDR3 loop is CASTTTGASGYTF. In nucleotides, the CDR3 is TGTGCCAGCACCACGACAGGGGCGTCGGGCTACACCTTC.